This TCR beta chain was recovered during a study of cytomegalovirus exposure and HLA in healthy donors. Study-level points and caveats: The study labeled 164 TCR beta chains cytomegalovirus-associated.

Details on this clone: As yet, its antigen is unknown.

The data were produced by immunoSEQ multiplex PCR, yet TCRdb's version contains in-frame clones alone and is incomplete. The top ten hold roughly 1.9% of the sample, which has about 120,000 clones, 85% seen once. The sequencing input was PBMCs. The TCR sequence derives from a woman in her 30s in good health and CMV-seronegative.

The CDR3 DNA follows: TGTGCCAGTAGGATACAGGGGGCAAGCTCCTACGAGCAGTACTTC. This translates into CASRIQGASSYEQYF. This rearrangement joins TRBV19 to TRBJ2-7, with 9 bases matching TRBD1. The CDR3 is made up of 15 amino acids. Looked up from germline, CDR1 is LNHDA and CDR2 is SQIVND (reference sequence). Losses at the gene ends were 6 bases for V and 0 bases for J; bases not matched to a gene: 6.